This T cell receptor (beta chain) is from a study of blood T cell repertoires in COVID-19. Study overall: Samples of COVID-19 (acute and convalescent) were obtained from the United States, Italy and Spain. The cDNA or gDNA used as material had been derived from T cells, B-cell-depleted T cells, or PBMCs.

In the original workflow: Counts of nucleated cells, estimated from reference gene primer amplification, were obtained. Assay: immunoSEQ multiplex PCR; the TCRdb copy retains only in-frame clones and omits some. D and trimming were read from the DNA, whereas the V and J calls and clone size are those reported in that table. The data hold under 300,000 clones, with roughly 80% observed a single time. Germline CDR1 reads KGHSH; CDR2 reads LQKENI. V lost 0 bases and J lost 5, with 5 bases in between. This CDR3 has 12 residues. The sequence came from a woman between 18 and 30 years old with acute or convalescent COVID-19. The sequencing input was peripheral blood. The chain joins TRBV18 to TRBJ2-7; unclear D gene. CDR3 bases: TGTGCCAGCTCACCACCGTCGGACGAGCAGTACTTC. Residues: CASSPPSDEQYF.